Sequencing of this T cell receptor (beta chain) was carried out in a study of T cell responses to AZD1222 COVID-19 vaccine. Study-wide results and caveats: Unmutated variant regions reportedly attract nearly half of all spike-specific TCRs. Donors were largely white British and mainly female; clonal diversity was possibly underestimated.

The germline V gene encodes CDR1 SNHLY and CDR2 FYNNEI. The CDR3 is 11 residues long. Trimming shortened V by 4 bases and J by 5 bases, and 5 bases separated the two germline ends. Clones were sequenced by immunoSEQ multiplex PCR, and TCRdb holds only the in-frame ones, with some missing. The sample shows 110,000 to 150,000 clones, 90% to 95% of them seen only once. For this clone: Its cognate antigen is unknown.

This material consisted of peripheral blood, taken on day 0 of AZD1222 vaccination. The chain couples TRBV2 to TRBJ1-2; no clear D gene. This TCR was recovered from an adult in good health. In nucleotides, the CDR3 is TGTGCCAGCAGTGCCTGGTATGGCTACACCTTC. Its translation: CASSAWYGYTF.